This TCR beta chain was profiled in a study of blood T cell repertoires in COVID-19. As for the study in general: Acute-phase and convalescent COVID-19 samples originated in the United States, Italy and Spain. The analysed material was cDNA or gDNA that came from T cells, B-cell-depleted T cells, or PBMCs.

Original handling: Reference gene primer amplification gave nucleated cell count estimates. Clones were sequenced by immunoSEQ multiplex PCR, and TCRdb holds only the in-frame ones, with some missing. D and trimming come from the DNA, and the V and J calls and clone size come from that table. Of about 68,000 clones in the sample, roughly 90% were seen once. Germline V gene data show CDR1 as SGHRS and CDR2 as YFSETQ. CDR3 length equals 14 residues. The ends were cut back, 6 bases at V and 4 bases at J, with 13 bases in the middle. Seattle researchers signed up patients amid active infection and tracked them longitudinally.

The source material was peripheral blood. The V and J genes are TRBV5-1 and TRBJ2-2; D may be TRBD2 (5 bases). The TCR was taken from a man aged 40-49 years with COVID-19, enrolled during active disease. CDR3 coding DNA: TGCGCCAGCATGAGGGAGCCTAGCACCGGGGAGCTGTTTTTT. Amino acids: CASMREPSTGELFF.